This T cell receptor (beta chain) was identified during a study of T cell changes during pregnancy in multiple sclerosis. Repertoires were generated with immunoSEQ multiplex PCR, while TCRdb's copy carries only in-frame clones and drops some. The table records roughly 71,000 clones, around nine tenths of them present only once. Looked up from germline, CDR1 is MDHEN and CDR2 is SYDVKM. V gave up 4 bases and J gave up 7 bases, with 11 bases separating them. The CDR3 sequence is 12 residues long. The source is a female donor in good health, enrolled as a control in a pregnancy study. Sequenced material: peripheral blood, taken in the first trimester of pregnancy. The V call is TRBV28, the J call TRBJ2-7; D gene uncertain. CDR3 amino acids: CASSSGAWEQYF. The CDR3 bases are TGTGCCAGCAGTTCTGGAGCCTGGGAGCAGTACTTC. Based on the CDR3 plus reference TRBV28 and TRBJ2-7, the full variable domain is DVKVTQSSRYLVKRTGEKVFLECVQDMDHENMFWYRQDPGLGLRLIYFSYDVKMKEKGDIPEGYSVSREKKERFSLILESASTNQTSMYLCASSSGAWEQYFGPGTRLTVT.